This TCR beta chain was captured by sequencing in a study of control samples from healthy donors and cancer patients. Repertoires were generated with immunoSEQ multiplex PCR, while TCRdb's copy carries only in-frame clones and drops some. The profile shows more than 110,000 clones, just under 95% of them singletons. The sequenced material came from blood. This TCR was recovered from a man younger than 45 in good health.

The CDR3: CASSPRPSGRGLTDTQYF. The CDR3 DNA reads TGTGCCAGCAGTCCTCGACCCTCGGGCAGGGGGCTTACAGATACGCAGTATTTT. This chain links TRBV6-6 with TRBJ2-3, with 8 positions matching TRBD1. The CDR3 is made up of 18 amino acids. Unmatched junction bases numbered 16, after V lost 5 bases and J lost 3 bases. From germline, CDR1 is MNHNY and CDR2 SVGAGI (reference sequence).